This TCR beta chain originates from a study of T-cell memory formation after mild COVID-19. Whole-study findings and limits: Most CD4+ clones that shrank were in CM and EM, while CD8+ ones turned up in EMRA. Later expanders leaned toward CD4+, whereas clones contracting from day 15 to 85 were balanced CD4/CD8. Proof of SARS-CoV-2 specificity was absent for the second-wave clones that crested on day 37.

TCRdb analysed the 5' RACE reads with MiXCR anew, one entry per CDR3 protein. This sample yields 15,000 or so distinct CDR3 sequences, of which roughly 25% are seen a single time; about three fifths belongs to the top ten. Comment on this clonotype: Its antigen remains unknown.

The ends were cut back, 4 bases at V and 5 bases at J, with 12 bases in the middle. Germline CDR1 and CDR2: SQVTM and ANQGSEA. The CDR3 extends over 12 amino acids. This receptor was identified in a man aged 18 to 35 who had mild COVID-19 (a few samples of this study predate the infection). Cell type and time point are not known. Sequencing input: PBMCs or a T cell subset sorted from them (not recorded which). The J gene is TRBJ2-7, the V gene TRBV29-1; possibly TRBD2 for D (6 bases). Here the CDR3 DNA reads TGCAGCGTTGTAAGCGGGTGGGACGAGCAGTACTTC. Its translation: CSVVSGWDEQYF.